This is a list of T cell receptor beta chains from one sample in a study of T cell responses to AZD1222 COVID-19 vaccine. Profiled with immunoSEQ multiplex PCR; TCRdb holds only in-frame clones, not every one. The sample contains around 140,000 clones, roughly 89% of which appear only once. This specimen consisted of peripheral blood, obtained 28 days after the second AZD1222 dose. The receptors shown here come from an adult who received the AZD1222 COVID-19 vaccine. Each CDR3 is given with its conserved first and last residue. Size is stated for part of the rows, as once, few or many counts, or as a class when the clone is expanded.

j_call v_call clone_size cdr3_aa
TRBJ2-3 TRBV5-4 . CASSEGGRALRDTQYF
TRBJ1-5 TRBV29-1 . CSVVDSPSNQPQHF
TRBJ1-2 TRBV6-6 . CASSYLRDGYTF
TRBJ2-7 TRBV28 . CASSFSGRSRYEQYF
TRBJ2-1 TRBV19 . CASRAGNYNEQFF
TRBJ2-1 TRBV5-1 once CASSFSGRVYNEQFF
TRBJ2-1 TRBV5-1 . CASSALTGNNEQFF
TRBJ2-3 TRBV11-2 . CASSLWGAASTDTQYF
TRBJ1-4 TRBV15 . CATSSSDGTYEKLFF
TRBJ2-7 TRBV12-3/TRBV12-4 . CASSSPGGPYF
TRBJ1-1 TRBV6-4 . CASSDRAGTEAFF
TRBJ1-6 TRBV27 . CASALRVPGGPLHF
TRBJ1-2 TRBV7-2 . CASNNNYGYTF
TRBJ2-3 TRBV10-3 . CAISGLPLRGTTDTQYF
TRBJ2-7 TRBV11-2 few CASSPISRGGSSYEQYF
TRBJ2-7 TRBV27 . CASRTGGDYEQYF
TRBJ1-3 TRBV5-1 . CASSLGAGASSGNTIYF
TRBJ1-6 TRBV28 . CASSFDGTGNSPLHF
TRBJ1-5 TRBV19 once CASSWIVSNQPQHF
TRBJ2-4 TRBV28 . CASSLGLAGLAKNIQYF
TRBJ1-2 TRBV29-1 . CSVHQGNYGYTF
TRBJ1-4 TRBV30 . CAWSEGDNEKLFF
TRBJ2-1 TRBV19 . CASSPPGSYNEQFF
TRBJ2-7 TRBV6-5 once CASSGASSAYEQYF
TRBJ1-2 TRBV11-2 . CASSRGRNYGYTF
TRBJ2-7 TRBV11-2 . CASSFQAGSNEQYF
TRBJ2-1 TRBV9 . CASSVGPTSGRAQFF
TRBJ1-1 TRBV28 . CASSLEGGWRLNTEAFF
TRBJ2-7 TRBV18 . CASSPGAGADEQYF
TRBJ1-3 TRBV6-5 . CASSPTGGRNTIYF
TRBJ1-4 TRBV19 . CASHTLRTVEKLFF
TRBJ2-3 TRBV11-2 . CASGRGARADTQYF
TRBJ2-2 TRBV5-1 . CASSLAVTGGNTGELFF
TRBJ2-5 TRBV18 . CASSPLKGGGETQYF
TRBJ1-1 TRBV6-1 . CASRRYMNTEAFF
TRBJ1-1 TRBV7-9 . CASSSQGLGTEAFF
TRBJ2-2 TRBV7-8 . CASSISGASGSLNTGELFF
TRBJ1-1 TRBV11-1 . CASSAKGLYTEAFF
TRBJ1-1 TRBV6-2/TRBV6-3 . CASSGTGDTDTEAFF
TRBJ2-5 TRBV11-3 . CASSSPSQEETQYF
TRBJ1-1 TRBV18 . CASSPLAPTGNTEAFF
TRBJ2-1 TRBV5-4 . CASSLPAGGPEQFF
TRBJ1-6 TRBV30 . CAWSVSSTNSPLHF
TRBJ1-6 TRBV30 . CASQGDFALHF
TRBJ1-2 TRBV29-1 . CSAVTGLYGGYTF
TRBJ1-2 TRBV5-8 few CASSLTQDIYGGYTF
TRBJ1-1 TRBV5-1 . CASSSRGTRRGNTEAFF
TRBJ1-5 TRBV27 . CANTLRGGGRLGNQPQHF
TRBJ2-1 TRBV19 . CASSILVGREGQEQFF
TRBJ2-2 TRBV29-1 . CSVEDRLGLGELFF
TRBJ1-1 TRBV4-1 . CASSQVRQGQNTEAFF
TRBJ1-1 TRBV5-1 . CASSLEGRNTEAFF